This T cell receptor (beta chain) was sequenced in a study of blood T cell repertoires in COVID-19. V lost 6 bases to trimming and J lost 4 bases, with 6 bases between them. The CDR3 spans 11 residues. Germline CDR1 and CDR2: MGHDK and SYGVNS. Sequencing used immunoSEQ multiplex PCR; TCRdb keeps in-frame clones, though not all of them. The table includes around 250,000 clones, around nine tenths detected once. Membership in each cohort depended on participant-reported clinical history. This clonotype was obtained from a woman between 50 and 59 years old who had recovered from COVID-19. Source material: PBMCs or T cells enriched from blood (not recorded which). This chain uses TRBV25-1 with TRBJ1-2; D is perhaps TRBD1 (5 bases). The CDR3 DNA follows: TGTGCCAGCAGCGGGGGCTATGGCTACACCTTC. It specifies CASSGGYGYTF.